This T cell receptor (beta chain) is drawn from a study of identical twins (TCRdb year 2016). In terms of the full investigation: TCR alpha and beta repertoires from monozygotic twins, unrelated adults of various ages and cord blood were deep-sequenced to test whether fetal clonotypes persist. To rule out contamination, the twin experiments were replicated at different times with different library preparation protocols.

Overall study results and their limits: In monozygotic twins, recombination models systematically underestimated out-of-frame TCR alpha sharing, but the models matched the sharing seen between unrelated individuals. Compared with coincidental sharing between unrelated individuals, out-of-frame TCR alpha sequences shared between twins showed an excess of sequences with low generation probability. Because the same donors could not be followed over many years, the conclusions depended on cross-sectional statistical analysis. Invariant T cells such as MAIT and iNKT could partly confound zero-insertion analyses, though diverse VJ usage argued against this for most clonotypes. Fewer insertions were carried by abundant cord blood beta clonotypes, a similar but weaker trend appeared in young adult naive repertoires, and no such trend appeared in memory repertoires. Excess twin sharing in beta out-of-frame sequences was weaker because fewer shared sequences lowered the signal-to-noise ratio.

This clonotype was counted only a few times. Its target antigen remains unknown. The sample holds no much larger clone one base away, and base qualities are not on file. Only healthy Caucasian donors were included. Three pairs of female monozygotic twins, all aged about 18 to 30 years, made up the twin cohort. CD4+ and CD8+ T cell populations were isolated with positive isolation kits from Invitrogen. Libraries were built with 5' RACE. TCRdb shows the sequencer as Illumina HiSeq 2000. A universal primer binding site was added through template switching, and the final cDNA carried a unique molecular identifier so that TCR cDNA molecules could be counted accurately. Specific primers in the conserved constant-segment region were used to synthesize first-strand cDNA for the TCR alpha and beta chains. Each cDNA library was double barcoded, with a SMART-Mk sample barcode plus Illumina barcodes, to control for contamination. Two successive PCR steps introduced TruSeq adapter sequences along with Illumina sample barcodes. The Illumina HiSeq platform was used with custom primers to sequence TCR alpha and beta cDNA libraries. Under the source paper's analysis protocol: Raw reads were processed with MiGEC to extract unique molecular identifiers, and MiXCR was used to determine CDR3 positions. Recombination models were inferred per individual with the repgenHMM and IGoR tools using an EM algorithm. Shared clonotype analysis was performed with the tcR package in R, normalizing sharing by the product of cloneset sizes. Out-of-frame nonproductive sequences were analyzed to study raw recombination free of thymic and clonal selection effects. The raw public data were reprocessed by TCRdb itself: fastp quality trimming at Q25, MiXCR clonotype calling, in-frame beta chains only. A single entry per CDR3 protein holds the most common genes and DNA from its merged rows. None of the V and J calls come from the authors' own analysis; TCRdb made them. The sample records about 520,000 distinct CDR3 sequences, 22% of which are singletons. The ten largest clones add up to about 0.91% of the sample.

CDR1 SGHAT and CDR2 FQNNGV were looked up in the germline V gene. Trimming at the junction amounts to 4 bases on V and 0 bases on J, and the germline ends lie 9 bases apart. The CDR3 contains 14 residues, cysteine and phenylalanine counted. Just CDR3 DNA is preserved here, 42 bases in frame from base 1. These data were also reused for a study on T cells expressing NK-cell markers. As that second paper reports: TCR beta-chain repertoires were profiled in sorted CD3+CD56+NKG2C+, CD3+CD56+NKG2C- and CD3+CD56-NKG2C+ T-cell subsets from roughly eight donors. Among the eight sequenced donors, seven were HCMV-seropositive and one was HCMV-seronegative. In several experiments an anti-gammadeltaTCR antibody was added to restrict sorting to alphabetaTCR-expressing T cells. In roughly 6 donors, the dominant CD3+CD56+NKG2C+ clonotypes were among the top 10 CD8+ clonotypes and accounted for roughly 1.0-8% of CD8+ T cells. Those dominant clonotypes were again the most abundant among CD3+CD56-NKG2C+ cells in a few donors, at about 25-60.1%. Whether the expanded NKG2C-expressing T cell clones were specific for HCMV antigens was left unclear. The study sequenced eight donors, all healthy volunteers chosen at random: three men and five women. To determine HCMV serostatus, a commercial ELISA kit was used to detect HCMV-specific IgG in serum. MIGEC handled demultiplexing of the reads and grouping by UMI, while MiTCR was used to assemble and quantify clonotypes. Only TCR cDNA sequences supported by at least two reads were kept to exclude erroneous sequences. Downstream repertoire analysis used the tcR package, and clonotypes were matched across fractions by CDR3 nucleotide sequence plus V segment. Antigen specificity was annotated against VDJdb with VDJmatch, allowing one amino acid substitution in CDR3.

The rearrangement combines TRBV11-2 with TRBJ1-1, with a weak D call of TRBD1 (5 bases match). Sequencing was performed on CD4+ T cells sorted from blood. The clonotype was recovered from a woman aged 18-35 years in good health. The sequenced DNA is TGTGCCAGCAGCTCAGGGATCATGAACACTGAAGCTTTCTTT. It encodes CASSSGIMNTEAFF.